This T cell receptor (beta chain) was sequenced during a study of T cells expressing NK-cell markers. Across the study: Seven of eight sequenced donors tested HCMV-seropositive; one tested seronegative.

TCRdb reanalyzed the 5' RACE reads, giving one entry per CDR3 protein sequence and no DNA. The sample table sets out 300,000 to 450,000 distinct CDR3 sequences. The germline CDR1 and CDR2 sequences are MNHNS and SASEGT. CDR3 length: 13 amino acids. The clonotype was recovered from a man aged 18-70 years in good health. Sequencing was done on a sample of blood T cells: a sorted CD56 or NKG2C T cell subset, CD4+ or CD8+ T cells, or bulk PBMC T cells (not recorded which). This rearrangement joins TRBV6-1 to TRBJ1-5; TCRdb's D call, TRBD1, is unchecked because there is no DNA. The CDR3 sequence is CASRTGGAQPQHF.